This TCR beta chain was captured by sequencing in a study of T cell changes during pregnancy in multiple sclerosis. As regards this clone: A junction end diverges from the germline sequence, so it may reflect a read error.

The CDR3 is 13 residues long. Germline assignment: CDR1 SGHKS and CDR2 YYEKEE (reference sequence). TCRdb's copy holds only in-frame clones and misses some; the assay was immunoSEQ multiplex PCR. The table includes some 29,000 clones, approximately 88% detected once. The starting material was CD4+ T cells from peripheral blood mononuclear cells, obtained in the first trimester of pregnancy. The TCR sequence derives from a female donor in good health, enrolled as a control in a pregnancy study. This chain joins TRBV5-5 and TRBJ2-7, with D hard to call. Written as DNA, the CDR3 is TGTGCCAGCAGCTTGAGTAGAAGCCATCCCCCCAACTTC. The encoded protein is CASSLSRSHPPNF.